This is a list of T cell receptor beta chains from one sample in a study of T cell responses to AZD1222 COVID-19 vaccine. Profiling relied on immunoSEQ multiplex PCR, and the TCRdb table lists in-frame clones only, not all of them. The profile shows 84,000 or so clones, approximately 88% of them singletons. The material sequenced was peripheral blood, taken on day 0 of AZD1222 vaccination. The source is an adult in good health. The CDR3 runs from the conserved cysteine through the conserved F or W. Each record gives: D gene, clone size, V gene, J gene, CDR3 protein, CDR3 DNA. D genes are given only for firm matches. Expanded clones are given a class, and other clones once, few, many or no size at all.

D gene: .
clone size: .
V gene: TRBV28
J gene: TRBJ1-5
CDR3 protein: CASSLKAPGSQRRYSNQPQHF
CDR3 DNA: TGTGCCAGCAGTTTGAAGGCGCCGGGATCCCAGCGGCGCTATAGCAATCAGCCCCAGCATTTT

D gene: .
clone size: .
V gene: TRBV28
J gene: TRBJ1-1
CDR3 protein: CASSAPSTGNTEAFF
CDR3 DNA: TGTGCCAGCAGTGCCCCATCGACAGGGAACACTGAAGCTTTCTTT

D gene: .
clone size: .
V gene: TRBV7-9
J gene: TRBJ2-2
CDR3 protein: CASSLAIGGYTGELFF
CDR3 DNA: TGTGCCAGCAGCTTAGCGATCGGGGGTTACACCGGGGAGCTGTTTTTT

D gene: .
clone size: .
V gene: TRBV6-5
J gene: TRBJ2-1
CDR3 protein: CASSLEGNNEQFF
CDR3 DNA: TGTGCCAGCAGCCTCGAGGGGAACAATGAGCAGTTCTTC

D gene: TRBD1
clone size: .
V gene: TRBV18
J gene: TRBJ1-1
CDR3 protein: CASSHRQGAGTRLNTEAFF
CDR3 DNA: TGTGCCAGCTCACACCGACAGGGGGCGGGCACGCGATTGAACACTGAAGCTTTCTTT

D gene: TRBD1
clone size: .
V gene: TRBV6-5
J gene: TRBJ1-5
CDR3 protein: CASRGQAGQPQHF
CDR3 DNA: TGTGCCAGCAGGGGACAGGCCGGTCAGCCCCAGCATTTT

D gene: .
clone size: .
V gene: TRBV5-4
J gene: TRBJ2-3
CDR3 protein: CASSRELAGRTDTQYF
CDR3 DNA: TGTGCCAGCAGCCGAGAATTAGCAGGGCGCACAGATACGCAGTATTTT

D gene: TRBD1
clone size: .
V gene: TRBV7-9
J gene: TRBJ1-2
CDR3 protein: CASSVDRGAGYTF
CDR3 DNA: TGTGCCAGCAGCGTCGACAGGGGTGCTGGCTACACCTTC

D gene: .
clone size: few
V gene: TRBV30
J gene: TRBJ1-1
CDR3 protein: CAWRRTENTEAFF
CDR3 DNA: TGTGCCTGGAGACGGACAGAGAACACTGAAGCTTTCTTT

D gene: TRBD2
clone size: .
V gene: TRBV18
J gene: TRBJ2-7
CDR3 protein: CASSPPKRGDSYEQYF
CDR3 DNA: TGTGCCAGCTCACCACCGAAGCGGGGGGATTCCTACGAGCAGTACTTC

D gene: .
clone size: .
V gene: TRBV18
J gene: TRBJ1-4
CDR3 protein: CASSPRDPNEKLFF
CDR3 DNA: TGTGCCAGCTCACCCCGGGACCCGAATGAAAAACTGTTTTTT

D gene: .
clone size: .
V gene: TRBV3-1/TRBV3-2
J gene: TRBJ1-5
CDR3 protein: CASSQDLNQPQHF
CDR3 DNA: TGTGCCAGCAGCCAAGATTTGAATCAGCCCCAGCATTTT

D gene: .
clone size: .
V gene: TRBV2
J gene: TRBJ1-2
CDR3 protein: CASRGDGYGYTF
CDR3 DNA: TGTGCCAGCAGGGGGGATGGCTATGGCTACACCTTC

D gene: TRBD1
clone size: .
V gene: TRBV2
J gene: TRBJ2-7
CDR3 protein: CASIDRGRSYEQYF
CDR3 DNA: TGTGCCAGCATAGACAGGGGGCGGTCGTACGAGCAGTACTTC

D gene: TRBD2
clone size: .
V gene: TRBV4-1
J gene: TRBJ2-6
CDR3 protein: CASSQRAGANSGANVLTF
CDR3 DNA: TGCGCCAGCAGCCAAAGGGCGGGAGCGAACTCTGGGGCCAACGTCCTGACTTTC

D gene: TRBD2
clone size: .
V gene: TRBV6-6
J gene: TRBJ2-7
CDR3 protein: CASSRLAGGSYEQYF
CDR3 DNA: TGTGCCAGCAGTCGTTTAGCGGGAGGGTCCTACGAGCAGTACTTC

D gene: .
clone size: .
V gene: TRBV29-1
J gene: TRBJ2-7
CDR3 protein: CSVEWDTSYEQYF
CDR3 DNA: TGCAGCGTTGAATGGGACACCTCCTACGAGCAGTACTTC

D gene: .
clone size: .
V gene: TRBV7-2
J gene: TRBJ1-6
CDR3 protein: CASSFQALGSPLHF
CDR3 DNA: TGTGCCAGCAGCTTTCAGGCGTTGGGATCACCCCTCCACTTT

D gene: .
clone size: .
V gene: TRBV5-1
J gene: TRBJ1-6
CDR3 protein: CASSSQGMYSPLHF
CDR3 DNA: TGCGCCAGCAGCTCCCAGGGCATGTATTCACCCCTCCACTTT

D gene: .
clone size: .
V gene: TRBV7-2
J gene: TRBJ2-3
CDR3 protein: CASSPGYARNTDTQYF
CDR3 DNA: TGTGCCAGCAGCCCGGGGTACGCGAGGAACACAGATACGCAGTATTTT

D gene: .
clone size: .
V gene: TRBV19
J gene: TRBJ2-2
CDR3 protein: CASSVGAGELFF
CDR3 DNA: TGTGCCAGTAGTGTGGGGGCCGGGGAGCTGTTTTTT

D gene: .
clone size: .
V gene: TRBV28
J gene: TRBJ1-2
CDR3 protein: CASSLEWQRVGYTF
CDR3 DNA: TGTGCCAGCAGTTTGGAGTGGCAGAGAGTCGGCTACACCTTC

D gene: TRBD1
clone size: .
V gene: TRBV5-1
J gene: TRBJ1-2
CDR3 protein: CASSPRTGVFDYGYTF
CDR3 DNA: TGCGCCAGCAGCCCACGGACAGGGGTGTTCGACTATGGCTACACCTTC

D gene: TRBD2
clone size: .
V gene: TRBV7-8
J gene: TRBJ2-7
CDR3 protein: CASSSPRRLPLAGEVYEQYF
CDR3 DNA: TGTGCCAGCAGCTCCCCAAGGCGGCTGCCGTTAGCGGGAGAAGTGTACGAGCAGTACTTC

D gene: TRBD2
clone size: .
V gene: TRBV3-1/TRBV3-2
J gene: TRBJ2-7
CDR3 protein: CASSQDPSTSGSFYEQYF
CDR3 DNA: TGTGCCAGCAGCCAAGATCCGTCAACTAGCGGGAGCTTCTACGAGCAGTACTTC

D gene: .
clone size: .
V gene: TRBV5-1
J gene: TRBJ2-2
CDR3 protein: CASSPGHGGRDTGELFF
CDR3 DNA: TGCGCCAGCAGCCCGGGACATGGGGGTAGGGACACCGGGGAGCTGTTTTTT

D gene: .
clone size: once
V gene: TRBV7-9
J gene: TRBJ1-1
CDR3 protein: CASSVSPSGAYEAFF
CDR3 DNA: TGTGCCAGCAGCGTAAGTCCATCGGGGGCGTATGAAGCTTTCTTT

D gene: .
clone size: .
V gene: TRBV19
J gene: TRBJ2-4
CDR3 protein: CASSPRTNLAKNIQYF
CDR3 DNA: TGTGCCAGTAGTCCCCGGACTAACCTAGCCAAAAACATTCAGTACTTC